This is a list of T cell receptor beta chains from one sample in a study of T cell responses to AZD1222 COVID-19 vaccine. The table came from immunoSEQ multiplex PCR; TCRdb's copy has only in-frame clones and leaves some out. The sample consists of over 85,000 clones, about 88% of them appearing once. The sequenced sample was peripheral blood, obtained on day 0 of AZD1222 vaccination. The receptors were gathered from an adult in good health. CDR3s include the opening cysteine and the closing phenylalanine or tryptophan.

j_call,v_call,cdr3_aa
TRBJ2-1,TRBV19,CASRASGNYNEQFF
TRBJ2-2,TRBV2,CASSEAGTSGGRWDTGELFF
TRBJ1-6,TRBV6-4,CASSLVNGREFPLHF
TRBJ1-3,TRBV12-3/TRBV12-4,CASRPDSGNTIYF
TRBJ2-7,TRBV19,CASSIGRRDSRTYEQYF
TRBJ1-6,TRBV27,CASSFGVGSPLHF
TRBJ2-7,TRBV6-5,CASSPTGEGYEQYF
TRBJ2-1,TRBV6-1,CASSGQLAGSYNEQFF
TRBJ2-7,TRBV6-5,CASRADRPYEQYF
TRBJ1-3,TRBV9,CASSAHRSSGNTIYF
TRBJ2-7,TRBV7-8,CASSSYRYEQYF
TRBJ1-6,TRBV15,CATSRDQQGDSPLHF